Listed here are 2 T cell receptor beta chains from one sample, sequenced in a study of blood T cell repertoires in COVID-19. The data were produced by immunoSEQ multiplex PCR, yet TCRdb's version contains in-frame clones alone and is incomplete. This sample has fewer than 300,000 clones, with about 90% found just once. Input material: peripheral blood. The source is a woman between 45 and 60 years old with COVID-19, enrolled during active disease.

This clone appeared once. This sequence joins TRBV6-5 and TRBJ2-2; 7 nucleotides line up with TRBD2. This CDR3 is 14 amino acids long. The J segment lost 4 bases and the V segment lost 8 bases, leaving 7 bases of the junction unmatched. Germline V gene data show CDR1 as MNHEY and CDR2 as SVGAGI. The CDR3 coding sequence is TGTGCCAGCGGAAGAGGCGGGGGCACCGGGGAGCTGTTTTTT. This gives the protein CASGRGGGTGELFF.

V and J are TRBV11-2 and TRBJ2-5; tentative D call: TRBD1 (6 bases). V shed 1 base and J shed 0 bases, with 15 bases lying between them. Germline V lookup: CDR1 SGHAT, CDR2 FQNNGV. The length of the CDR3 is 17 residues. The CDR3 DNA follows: TGTGCCAGCAGCTTAGCGGACAGTTATTTGTACCAAGAGACCCAGTACTTC. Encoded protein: CASSLADSYLYQETQYF. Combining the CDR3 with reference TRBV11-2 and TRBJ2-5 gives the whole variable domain EAGVAQSPRYKIIEKRQSVAFWCNPISGHATLYWYQQILGQGPKLLIQFQNNGVVDDSQLPKDRFSAERLKGVDSTLKIQPAKLEDSAVYLCASSLADSYLYQETQYFGPGTRLLVL.